Listed below are T cell receptor beta chains from one sample, sequenced in a study of brain T cells in children with intractable seizures. The assay was immunoSEQ multiplex PCR, and TCRdb's table has in-frame clones only and misses some. The table has about 120,000 clones, 85% to 95% seen once; the top ten hold under 4.5%. The sample was peripheral blood, taken at surgery. The receptors stem from a boy less than two years old with hemimegalencephaly and intractable seizures. Each CDR3 is given with its conserved first and last residue. The D gene is left open where the match is weak. The size of a clone is reported for some rows only, either as once, few or many, or as a class for expanded clones.

>TRBV5-5|TRBJ1-1|NA|NA
TGTGCCAGCAGCTTGGTGCGGCAGGGAGCTTTCTTT
CASSLVRQGAFF
>TRBV25-1|TRBJ1-2|TRBD1|NA
TGTGCCACCGGACAGGGGTACTATGGCTACACCTTC
CATGQGYYGYTF
>TRBV19|TRBJ2-7|TRBD2|NA
TGTGCCAGTAGTATAAGTGTCGGGGTCGGAGGGAGGGGCGAGCAGTACTTC
CASSISVGVGGRGEQYF
>TRBV29-1|TRBJ1-2|NA|many
TGCAGCGTTGCACCAGGCGCTAACTATGGCTACACCTTC
CSVAPGANYGYTF
>TRBV28|TRBJ2-7|NA|NA
TGTGCCAGCAGTTTAGGCTTTTGGTCCTACGAGCAGTACTTC
CASSLGFWSYEQYF
>TRBV6-2/TRBV6-3|TRBJ2-5|NA|NA
TGTGCCAGCAGCGGGTGGGGGTACCAAGAGACCCAGTACTTC
CASSGWGYQETQYF
>TRBV29-1|TRBJ1-1|TRBD1|NA
TGCAGCGCCCAACGGTGGGGACCGGGACAGGGCCAAAGTTTCCGGGTCGACACTGAAGCTTTCTTT
CSAQRWGPGQGQSFRVDTEAFF
>TRBV5-1|TRBJ2-1|TRBD1|NA
TGCGCCAGCCGGGACAGGGGACCACCCTACAATGAGCAGTTCTTC
CASRDRGPPYNEQFF
>TRBV12-3/TRBV12-4|TRBJ2-1|NA|NA
TGTGCCAGCAGTCAAGGGGGGGAGCAGTTCTTC
CASSQGGEQFF
>TRBV10-1|TRBJ2-2|NA|NA
TGCGCCAGTTCATCAGGGGCGAACACCGGGGAGCTGTTTTTT
CASSSGANTGELFF
>TRBV7-9|TRBJ1-5|TRBD1|NA
TGTGCCAGCAGCTGGGGACAGGGGGCCTTAAATCAGCCCCAGCATTTT
CASSWGQGALNQPQHF
>TRBV10-1|TRBJ2-1|NA|NA
TGCGCCAGCAGTGAGTCCCGGGACGGTCAGACCAATGAGCAGTTCTTC
CASSESRDGQTNEQFF
>TRBV11-1|TRBJ2-7|NA|once
TGTGCCAGCAGCGCCCAGTCGTCTGGGTTCGACGAGCAGTACTTC
CASSAQSSGFDEQYF
>TRBV28|TRBJ1-4|NA|NA
TGTGCCAGCACCTCCGGGAGCCCAGATAATGAAAAACTGTTTTTT
CASTSGSPDNEKLFF
>TRBV15|TRBJ2-7|TRBD1|once
TGTGCCACCAGCAGAGGGACGGACAGGAGTTACGAGCAGTACTTC
CATSRGTDRSYEQYF
>TRBV5-8|TRBJ1-4|TRBD1|NA
TGTGCCAGCAGCTTAACAGGGGTTCTGGTTTACGGCCAAACTGAAAAACTGTTTTTT
CASSLTGVLVYGQTEKLFF
>TRBV6-2/TRBV6-3|TRBJ1-1|NA|NA
TGTGCCAGCAGTTACTCTTCAGGGCAGGTGAACACTGAAGCTTTCTTT
CASSYSSGQVNTEAFF
>TRBV4-2|TRBJ1-2|TRBD1|NA
TGTGCCAGCAGCCAAGATCGGCAGGGGGCTAACTATGGCTACACCTTC
CASSQDRQGANYGYTF
>TRBV9|TRBJ1-3|NA|NA
TGTGCCAGCAGCGGCCTGACCCTTACTGGAAACACCATATATTTT
CASSGLTLTGNTIYF
>TRBV28|TRBJ2-7|NA|NA
TGTGCCAGCAGTTTATTAGGGGGTTGGGACGAGCAGTACTTC
CASSLLGGWDEQYF
>TRBV14|TRBJ2-3|NA|NA
TGTGCCAGCCGCCCCCTCGACTATAATACGCAGTATTTT
CASRPLDYNTQYF
>TRBV11-3|TRBJ2-7|NA|few
TGTGCCAGCAGCTTAAGGCCAGAGGCGCGGGAGCAGTACTTC
CASSLRPEAREQYF
>TRBV2|TRBJ1-2|NA|NA
TGTGCCAGCAGTGACAGGGTCCCCTATGGCTACACCTTC
CASSDRVPYGYTF
>TRBV5-1|TRBJ2-1|TRBD2|NA
TGCGCCAGCAGCCTACGACTAGCGGGAGTGAACAATGAGCAGTTCTTC
CASSLRLAGVNNEQFF
>TRBV13|TRBJ2-5|NA|NA
TGTGCCAGCCGAGGGGGGGAGACCCAGTACTTC
CASRGGETQYF
>TRBV6-2/TRBV6-3|TRBJ2-7|NA|NA
TGTGCCAGCAGTTACGACAGCTCCTACGAGCAGTACTTC
CASSYDSSYEQYF